This T cell receptor (beta chain) is drawn from a study of response to subunit inactivated influenza vaccine. With regard to this clonotype: Its matching antigen is unknown.

TCRdb passed the RT-PCR reads through MiXCR, listing each CDR3 protein once. The sample shows 650,000 to 700,000 distinct CDR3 sequences, less than 20% of them seen only once. General study results and limits: It was the authors' suggestion that each seasonal influenza vaccination recruits few new T cells.

The CDR3 has 15 residues. Germline assignment: CDR1 SGHRS and CDR2 YFSETQ. V was clipped by 0 bases and J by 5 bases, with 14 bases between them. The V and J genes are TRBV5-1 and TRBJ2-5, with D uncertain. This clonotype was sampled from a man between 45 and 60 years old who received an inactivated influenza vaccine. Sequenced here: PBMCs from blood, sampled roughly 13 days after vaccination. CDR3 sequence reads: CASSLAQPVRETQYF. The DNA of the CDR3 is TGCGCCAGCAGCTTGGCACAGCCCGTGCGGGAGACCCAGTACTTC. Complete variable domain (other parts from reference TRBV5-1 and TRBJ2-5): KAGVTQTPRYLIKTRGQQVTLSCSPISGHRSVSWYQQTPGQGLQFLFEYFSETQRNKGNFPGRFSGRQFSNSRSEMNVSTLELGDSALYLCASSLAQPVRETQYFGPGTRLLVL.